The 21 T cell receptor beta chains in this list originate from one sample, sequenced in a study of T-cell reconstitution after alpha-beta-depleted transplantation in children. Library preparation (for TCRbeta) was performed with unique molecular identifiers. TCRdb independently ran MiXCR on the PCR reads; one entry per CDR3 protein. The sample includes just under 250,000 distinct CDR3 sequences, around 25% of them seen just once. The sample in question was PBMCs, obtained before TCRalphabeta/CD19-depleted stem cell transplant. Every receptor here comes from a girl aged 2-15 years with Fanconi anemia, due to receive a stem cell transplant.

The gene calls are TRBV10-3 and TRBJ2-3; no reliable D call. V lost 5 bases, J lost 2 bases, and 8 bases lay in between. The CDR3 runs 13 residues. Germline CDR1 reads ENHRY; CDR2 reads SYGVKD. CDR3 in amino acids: CAISTTSTDTQYF. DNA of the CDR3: TGTGCCATCAGTACGACTTCCACAGATACGCAGTATTTT.

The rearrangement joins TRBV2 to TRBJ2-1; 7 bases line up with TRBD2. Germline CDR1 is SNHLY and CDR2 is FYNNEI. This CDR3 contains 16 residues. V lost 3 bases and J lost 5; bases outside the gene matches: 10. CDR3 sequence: CASSERREGQHNEQFF. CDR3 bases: TGTGCCAGCAGTGAGAGAAGGGAGGGCCAGCACAATGAGCAGTTCTTC.

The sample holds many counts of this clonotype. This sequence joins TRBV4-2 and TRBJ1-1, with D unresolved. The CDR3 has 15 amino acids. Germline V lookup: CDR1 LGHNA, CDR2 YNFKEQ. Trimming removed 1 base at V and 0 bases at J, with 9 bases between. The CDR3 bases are TGTGCCAGCAGCCAAGTAGCCAGAGTGAACACTGAAGCTTTCTTT. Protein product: CASSQVARVNTEAFF.

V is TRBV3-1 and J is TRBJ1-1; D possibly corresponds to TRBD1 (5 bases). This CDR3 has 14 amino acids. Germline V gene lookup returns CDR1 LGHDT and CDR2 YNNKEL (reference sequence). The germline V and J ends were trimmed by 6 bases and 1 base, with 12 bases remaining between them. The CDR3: CASSRQGSNTEAFF. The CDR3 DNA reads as TGTGCCAGCAGTCGTCAGGGATCGAACACTGAAGCTTTCTTT.

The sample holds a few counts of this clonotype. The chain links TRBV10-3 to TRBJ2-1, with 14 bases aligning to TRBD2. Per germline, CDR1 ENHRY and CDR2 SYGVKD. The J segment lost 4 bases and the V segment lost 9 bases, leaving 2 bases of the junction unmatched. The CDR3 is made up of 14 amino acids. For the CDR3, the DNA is TGTGCCATAAGGACTAGCGGGGGGTACAATGAGCAGTTCTTC. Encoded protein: CAIRTSGGYNEQFF.

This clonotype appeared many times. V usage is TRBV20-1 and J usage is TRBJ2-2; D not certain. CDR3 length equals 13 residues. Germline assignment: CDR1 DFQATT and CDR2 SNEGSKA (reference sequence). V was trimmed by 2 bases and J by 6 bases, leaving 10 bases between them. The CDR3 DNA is TGCAGTGCTAGAAAGGCGTCCCCCGGGGAGCTGTTTTTT. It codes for CSARKASPGELFF.

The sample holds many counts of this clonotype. The DNA for the CDR3 is TGTGCCAGCAGCTTAACCCTAGCGTCCCATGAGCAGTTCTTC. Translated, it gives CASSLTLASHEQFF. The chain has TRBV7-2 and TRBJ2-1; TRBD2 is a possible D gene (6 bases). Between the trimmed V and J ends, which lost 2 bases and 8 bases, there was a span of 13 bases. There are 14 residues in the CDR3. In germline, CDR1 is SGHTA, CDR2 FQGNSA.

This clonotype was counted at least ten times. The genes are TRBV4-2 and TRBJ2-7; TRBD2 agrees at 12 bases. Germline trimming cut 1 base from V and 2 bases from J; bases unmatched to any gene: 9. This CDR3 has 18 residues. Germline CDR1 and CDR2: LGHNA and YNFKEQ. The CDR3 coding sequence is TGTGCCAGCAGCCAAGTCGATGTATGGACTAGCGGGACCTACGAGCAGTACTTC. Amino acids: CASSQVDVWTSGTYEQYF.

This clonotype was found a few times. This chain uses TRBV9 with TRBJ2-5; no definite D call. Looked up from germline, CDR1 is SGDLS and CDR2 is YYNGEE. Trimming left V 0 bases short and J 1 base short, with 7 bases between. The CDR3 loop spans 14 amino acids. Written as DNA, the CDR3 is TGTGCCAGCAGCGTAGAGGTTAGCCAAGAGACCCAGTACTTC. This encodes CASSVEVSQETQYF.

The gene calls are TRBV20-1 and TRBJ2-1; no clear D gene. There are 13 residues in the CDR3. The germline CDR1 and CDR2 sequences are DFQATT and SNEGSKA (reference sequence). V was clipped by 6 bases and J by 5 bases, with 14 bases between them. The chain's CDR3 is CSALGLVDNEQFF. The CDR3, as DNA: TGCAGTGCCCTAGGCCTGGTTGACAATGAGCAGTTCTTC.

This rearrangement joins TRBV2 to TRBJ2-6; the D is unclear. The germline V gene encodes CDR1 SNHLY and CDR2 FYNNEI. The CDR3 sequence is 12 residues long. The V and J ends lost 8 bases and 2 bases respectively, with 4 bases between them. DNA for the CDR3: TGTGCCAGCCAAGCTGGGGCCAACGTCCTGACTTTC. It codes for CASQAGANVLTF.

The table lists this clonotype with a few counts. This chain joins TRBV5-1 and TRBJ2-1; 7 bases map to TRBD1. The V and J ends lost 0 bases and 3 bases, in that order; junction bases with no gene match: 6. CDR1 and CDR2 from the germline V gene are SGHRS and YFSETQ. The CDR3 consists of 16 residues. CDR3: CASSLVWAGGYNEQFF. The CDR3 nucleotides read TGCGCCAGCAGCTTGGTTTGGGCAGGGGGCTACAATGAGCAGTTCTTC.

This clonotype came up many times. DNA of the CDR3: TGTGCCAGCGGGCAGGACAGGAGCACAGATACGCAGTATTTT. Protein sequence: CASGQDRSTDTQYF. The chain couples TRBV6-1 to TRBJ2-3, with TRBD1 matching 7 bases. The CDR3 is 14 residues long. Germline V gives CDR1 MNHNS, CDR2 SASEGT. With V trimmed by 8 bases and J by 0 bases, 5 bases remained unmatched.

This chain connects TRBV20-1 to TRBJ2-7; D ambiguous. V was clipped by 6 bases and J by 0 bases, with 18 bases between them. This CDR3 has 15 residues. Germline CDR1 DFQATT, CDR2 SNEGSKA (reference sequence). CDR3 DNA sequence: TGCAGTGCGGCCCTGCTGATTAGCCTCTCCTACGAGCAGTACTTC. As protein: CSAALLISLSYEQYF.

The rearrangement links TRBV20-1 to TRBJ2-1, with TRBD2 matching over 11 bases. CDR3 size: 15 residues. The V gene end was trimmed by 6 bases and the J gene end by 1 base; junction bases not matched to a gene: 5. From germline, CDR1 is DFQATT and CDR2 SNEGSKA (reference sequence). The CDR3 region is CSASSSGGSYNEQFF. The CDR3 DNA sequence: TGCAGTGCCAGCTCTAGCGGGGGGTCCTACAATGAGCAGTTCTTC.

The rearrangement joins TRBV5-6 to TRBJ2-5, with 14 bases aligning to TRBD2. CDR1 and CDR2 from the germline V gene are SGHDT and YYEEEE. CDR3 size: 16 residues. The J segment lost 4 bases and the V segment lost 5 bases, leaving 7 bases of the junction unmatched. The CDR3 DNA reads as TGTGCCAGCAGATCCGGACTAGCGGGAGGTACAGAGACCCAGTACTTC. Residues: CASRSGLAGGTETQYF. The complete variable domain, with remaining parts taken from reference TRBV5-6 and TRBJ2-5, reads DAGVTQSPTHLIKTRGQQVTLRCSPKSGHDTVSWYQQALGQGPQFIFQYYEEEERQRGNFPDRFSGHQFPNYSSELNVNALLLGDSALYLCASRSGLAGGTETQYFGPGTRLLVL.

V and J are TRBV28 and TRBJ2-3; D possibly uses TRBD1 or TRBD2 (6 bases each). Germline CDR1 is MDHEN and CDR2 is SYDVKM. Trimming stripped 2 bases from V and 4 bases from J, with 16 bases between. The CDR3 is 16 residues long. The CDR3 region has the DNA TGTGCCAGCAGTTTAGGGGGGCAGTACCTATCAGATACGCAGTATTTT. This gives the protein CASSLGGQYLSDTQYF.

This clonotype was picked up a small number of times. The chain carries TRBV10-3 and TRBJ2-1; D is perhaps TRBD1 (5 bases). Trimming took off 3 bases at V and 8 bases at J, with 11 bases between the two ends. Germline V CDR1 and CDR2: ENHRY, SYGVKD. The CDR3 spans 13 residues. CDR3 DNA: TGTGCCATCAGTGATAGGGGATGGGATGAGCAGTTCTTC. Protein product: CAISDRGWDEQFF.

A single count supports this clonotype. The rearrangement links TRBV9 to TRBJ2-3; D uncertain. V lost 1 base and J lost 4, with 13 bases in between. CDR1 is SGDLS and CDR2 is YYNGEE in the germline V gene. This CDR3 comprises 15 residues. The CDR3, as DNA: TGTGCCAGCAGCGTATATTTTGAGGATCCAGATACGCAGTATTTT. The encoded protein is CASSVYFEDPDTQYF.

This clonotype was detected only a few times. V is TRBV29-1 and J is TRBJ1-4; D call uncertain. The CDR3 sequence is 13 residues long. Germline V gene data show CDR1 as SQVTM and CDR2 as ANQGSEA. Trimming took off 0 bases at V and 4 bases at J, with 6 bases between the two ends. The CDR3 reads CSVEDNYNEKLFF. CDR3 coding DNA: TGCAGCGTTGAAGACAACTATAATGAAAAACTGTTTTTT.

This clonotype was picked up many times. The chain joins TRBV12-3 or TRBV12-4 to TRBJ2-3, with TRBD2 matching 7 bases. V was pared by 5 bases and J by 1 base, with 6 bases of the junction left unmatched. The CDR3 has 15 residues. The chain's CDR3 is CASSMTSSGTDTQYF. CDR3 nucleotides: TGTGCCAGCAGTATGACTAGCAGTGGCACAGATACGCAGTATTTT.